This TCR beta chain came from a study of OX40 agonist ivuxolimab in advanced cancers. V shed 8 bases and J shed 5 bases, with 13 bases lying between them. The CDR3 consists of 13 residues. The germline V gene has CDR1 SNHLY and CDR2 FYNNEI. Study-level findings and limits: CD4+ and CD8+ blood T cells expanded clonally by week 6 at 0.1 to 3.0 mg/kg.

TCRdb keeps only in-frame clones here, not all; method: immunoSEQ multiplex PCR. The sample holds around 70,000 clones, more than 75% seen once. Comment on this clone: Its specificity is unknown.

Here the sequenced sample was CD4+ or CD8+ T cells sorted from blood, taken in a trial of the OX40 agonist ivuxolimab. The receptor comes from an adult with an advanced solid tumor such as melanoma, head and neck, liver or kidney cancer. The chain links TRBV2 to TRBJ1-5, with D tentatively TRBD1 (6 bases). The CDR3 here is CASQLDRDQPQHF. The DNA of the CDR3 is TGTGCCAGCCAGTTGGACAGAGATCAGCCCCAGCATTTT.